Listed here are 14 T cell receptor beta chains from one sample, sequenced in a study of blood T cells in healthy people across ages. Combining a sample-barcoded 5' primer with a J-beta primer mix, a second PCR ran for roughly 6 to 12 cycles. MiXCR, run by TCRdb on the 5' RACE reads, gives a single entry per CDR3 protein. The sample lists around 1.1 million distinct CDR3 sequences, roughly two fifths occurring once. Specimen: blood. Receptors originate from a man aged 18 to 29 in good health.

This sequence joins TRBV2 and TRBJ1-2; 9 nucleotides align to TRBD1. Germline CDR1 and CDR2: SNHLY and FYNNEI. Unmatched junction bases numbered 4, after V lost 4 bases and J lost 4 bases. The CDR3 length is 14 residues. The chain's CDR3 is CASSGWDRVYGYTF. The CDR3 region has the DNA TGTGCCAGCAGTGGTTGGGACAGGGTCTATGGCTACACCTTC.

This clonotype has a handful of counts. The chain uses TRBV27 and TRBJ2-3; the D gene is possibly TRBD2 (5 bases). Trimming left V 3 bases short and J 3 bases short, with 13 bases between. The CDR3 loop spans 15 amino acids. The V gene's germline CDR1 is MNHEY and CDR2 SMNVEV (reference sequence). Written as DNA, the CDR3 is TGTGCCAGCAGTTTTAGCCTCGAGGGTACAGATACGCAGTATTTT. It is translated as CASSFSLEGTDTQYF.

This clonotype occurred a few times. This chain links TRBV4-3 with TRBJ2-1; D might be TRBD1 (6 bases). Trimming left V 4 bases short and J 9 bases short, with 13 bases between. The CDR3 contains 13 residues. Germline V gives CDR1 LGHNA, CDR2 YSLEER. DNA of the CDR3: TGCGCCAGCAGCCCCCAGGGGTCGGGTGAGCAGTTCTTC. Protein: CASSPQGSGEQFF.

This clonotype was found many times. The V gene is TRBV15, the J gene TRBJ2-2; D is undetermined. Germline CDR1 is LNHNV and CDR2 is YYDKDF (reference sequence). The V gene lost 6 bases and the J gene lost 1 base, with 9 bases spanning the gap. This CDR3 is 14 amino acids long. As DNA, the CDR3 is TGTGCCACCAGATGGGGAATGAACACCGGGGAGCTGTTTTTT. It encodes CATRWGMNTGELFF. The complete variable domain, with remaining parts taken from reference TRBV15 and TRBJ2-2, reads DAMVIQNPRYQVTQFGKPVTLSCSQTLNHNVMYWYQQKSSQAPKLLFHYYDKDFNNEADTPDNFQSRRPNTSFCFLDIRSPGLGDTAMYLCATRWGMNTGELFFGEGSRLTVL.

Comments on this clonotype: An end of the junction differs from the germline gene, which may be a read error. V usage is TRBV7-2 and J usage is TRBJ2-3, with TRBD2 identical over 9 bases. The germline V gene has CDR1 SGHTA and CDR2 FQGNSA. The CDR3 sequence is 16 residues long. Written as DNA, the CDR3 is TGTGCCAGCAGCTTAGTCGGTGCGGGGGGGACAGATGCGCAGTATTTT. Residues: CASSLVGAGGTDAQYF.

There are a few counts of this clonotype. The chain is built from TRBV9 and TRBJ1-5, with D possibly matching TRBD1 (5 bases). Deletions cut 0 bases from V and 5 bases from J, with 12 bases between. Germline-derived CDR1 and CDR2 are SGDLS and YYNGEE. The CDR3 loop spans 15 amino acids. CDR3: CASSVGGSQDQPQHF. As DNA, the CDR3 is TGTGCCAGCAGCGTAGGGGGGAGTCAGGATCAGCCCCAGCATTTT.

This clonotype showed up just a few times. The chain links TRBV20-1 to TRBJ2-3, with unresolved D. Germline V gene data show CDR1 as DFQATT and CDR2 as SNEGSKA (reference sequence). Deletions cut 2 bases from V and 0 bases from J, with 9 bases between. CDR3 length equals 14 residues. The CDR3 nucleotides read TGCAGTGCTAGATTTGGCTTAAGCACAGATACGCAGTATTTT. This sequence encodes CSARFGLSTDTQYF.

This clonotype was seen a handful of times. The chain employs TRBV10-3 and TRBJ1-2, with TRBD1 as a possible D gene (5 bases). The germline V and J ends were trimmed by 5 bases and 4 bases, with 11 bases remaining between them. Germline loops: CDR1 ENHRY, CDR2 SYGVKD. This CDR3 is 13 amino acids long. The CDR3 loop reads CAISTPGSYGYTF. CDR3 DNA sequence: TGTGCCATCAGTACTCCAGGGAGCTATGGCTACACCTTC.

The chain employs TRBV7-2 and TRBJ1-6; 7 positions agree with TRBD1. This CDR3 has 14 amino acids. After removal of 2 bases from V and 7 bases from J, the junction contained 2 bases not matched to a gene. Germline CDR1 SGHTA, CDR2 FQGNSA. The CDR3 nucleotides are TGTGCCAGCAGCTTAAGGGGGCTAAATTCACCCCTCCACTTT. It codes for CASSLRGLNSPLHF.

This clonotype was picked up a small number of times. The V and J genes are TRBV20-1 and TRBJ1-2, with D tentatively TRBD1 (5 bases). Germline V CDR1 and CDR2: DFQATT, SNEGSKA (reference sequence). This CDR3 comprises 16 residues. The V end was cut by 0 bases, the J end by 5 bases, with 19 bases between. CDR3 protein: CSAREKGRGLSYGYTF. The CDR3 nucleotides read TGCAGTGCTAGAGAAAAGGGACGGGGTCTGTCGTATGGCTACACCTTC.

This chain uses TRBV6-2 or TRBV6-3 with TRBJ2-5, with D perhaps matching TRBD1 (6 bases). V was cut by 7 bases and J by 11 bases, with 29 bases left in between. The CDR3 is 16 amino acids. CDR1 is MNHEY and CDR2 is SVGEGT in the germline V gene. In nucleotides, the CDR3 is TGTGCCAGCAAAGACAGACGACAACTGGGACACAATGAGCAGTACTTC. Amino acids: CASKDRRQLGHNEQYF.

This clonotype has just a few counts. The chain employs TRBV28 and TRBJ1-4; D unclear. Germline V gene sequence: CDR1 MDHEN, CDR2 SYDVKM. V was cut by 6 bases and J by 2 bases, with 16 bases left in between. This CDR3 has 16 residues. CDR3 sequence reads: CASRRLARQTNEKLFF. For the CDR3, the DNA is TGTGCCAGCAGACGGCTTGCTAGGCAGACTAATGAAAAACTGTTTTTT.

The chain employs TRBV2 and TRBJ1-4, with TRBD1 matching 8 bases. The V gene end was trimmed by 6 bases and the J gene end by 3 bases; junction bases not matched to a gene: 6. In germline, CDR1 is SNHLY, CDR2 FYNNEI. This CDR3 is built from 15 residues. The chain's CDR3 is CASRAQGAANEKLFF. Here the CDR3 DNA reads TGTGCCAGCAGAGCTCAGGGGGCGGCTAATGAAAAACTGTTTTTT.

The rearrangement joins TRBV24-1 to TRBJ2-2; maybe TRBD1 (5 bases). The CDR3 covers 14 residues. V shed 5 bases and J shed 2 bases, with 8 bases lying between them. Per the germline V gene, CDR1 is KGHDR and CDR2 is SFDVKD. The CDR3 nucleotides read TGTGCCACCAGTGCTACAGGAAACACCGGGGAGCTGTTTTTT. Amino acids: CATSATGNTGELFF.